This T cell receptor (beta chain) was recovered during a study of blood T cells in healthy people across ages. For this clonotype: Its target is not known.

Germline V gene data show CDR1 as MNHNS and CDR2 as SASEGT. V dropped 4 bases and J dropped 0; count of bases not matched to a gene: 10. The CDR3 runs 19 residues. Broader study findings: Naive CD4+ cell counts and diversity both ran higher in long-lived than in aged donors.

PCR was performed a second time for 7 to 11 cycles using a sample-barcoded 5' primer and a J-beta primer mix. MiXCR, run by TCRdb on the 5' RACE reads, gives a single entry per CDR3 protein. The data contain more than 1,400,000 distinct CDR3 sequences, 42% of them singletons. The chain has TRBV6-1 and TRBJ1-6; 9 positions match TRBD1. This TCR was sampled from a woman between 18 and 29 years old in good health. Sequencing was performed on blood. CDR3: CASSAQGAGGFSYNSPLHF. The DNA of the CDR3 is TGTGCCAGCAGTGCACAGGGGGCGGGTGGATTCTCCTATAATTCACCCCTCCACTTT.